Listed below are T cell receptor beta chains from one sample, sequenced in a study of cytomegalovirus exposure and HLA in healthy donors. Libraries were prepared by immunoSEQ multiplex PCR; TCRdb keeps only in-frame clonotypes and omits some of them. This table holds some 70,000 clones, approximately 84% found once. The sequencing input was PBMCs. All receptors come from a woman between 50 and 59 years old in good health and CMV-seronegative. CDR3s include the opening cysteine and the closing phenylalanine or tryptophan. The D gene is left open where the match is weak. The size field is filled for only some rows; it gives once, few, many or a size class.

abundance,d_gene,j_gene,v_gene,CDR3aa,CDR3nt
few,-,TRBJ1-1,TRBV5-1,CASSLLQGGGTEAFF,TGCGCCAGCAGCCTGTTACAGGGAGGGGGCACTGAAGCTTTCTTT
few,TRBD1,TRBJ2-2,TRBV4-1,CASSGDSFFNTGELFF,TGCGCCAGCAGCGGGGACAGCTTTTTTAACACCGGGGAGCTGTTTTTT
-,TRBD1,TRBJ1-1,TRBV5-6,CASSFDRATEAFF,TGTGCCAGCAGCTTCGACAGGGCCACTGAAGCTTTCTTT
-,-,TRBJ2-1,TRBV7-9,CASSPDWVSNEQFF,TGTGCCAGCAGCCCGGACTGGGTCTCCAATGAGCAGTTCTTC
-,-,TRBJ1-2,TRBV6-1,CASSEGRGRDTNYGYTF,TGTGCCAGCAGTGAAGGACGGGGCAGGGACACTAACTATGGCTACACCTTC
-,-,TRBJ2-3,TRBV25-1,CASSEQFSTDTQYF,TGTGCCAGCAGTGAACAGTTTAGCACAGATACGCAGTATTTT
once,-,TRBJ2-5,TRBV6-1,CASSEWSGRQKETQYF,TGTGCCAGCAGTGAGTGGAGCGGAAGACAAAAAGAGACCCAGTACTTC
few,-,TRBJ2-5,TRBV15,CATSTSGRGQETQYF,TGTGCCACCAGCACTAGCGGAAGGGGGCAAGAGACCCAGTACTTC
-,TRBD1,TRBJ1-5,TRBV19,CASSRDRNQPQHF,TGTGCCAGTAGTAGGGACAGAAATCAGCCCCAGCATTTT
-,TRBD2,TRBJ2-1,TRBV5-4,CASSLERLAGGNEQFF,TGTGCCAGCAGCTTGGAGAGGCTAGCGGGGGGGAATGAGCAGTTCTTC
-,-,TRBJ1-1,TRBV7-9,CASSSQTGKNTEAFF,TGTGCCAGCAGCTCCCAAACAGGGAAGAACACTGAAGCTTTCTTT
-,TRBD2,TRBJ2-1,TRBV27,CASSWTSGRNNEQFF,TGTGCCAGCAGCTGGACTAGCGGGAGAAACAATGAGCAGTTCTTC
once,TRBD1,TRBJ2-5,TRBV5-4,CASSFGDRGGETQYF,TGTGCCAGCAGCTTCGGTGACAGGGGAGGAGAGACCCAGTACTTC
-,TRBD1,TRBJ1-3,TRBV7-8,CASSLARGSGNTIYF,TGTGCCAGCAGCTTAGCCAGGGGGTCTGGAAACACCATATATTTT
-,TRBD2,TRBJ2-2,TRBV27,CASSLLAGGTGELFF,TGTGCCAGCAGTTTACTAGCGGGAGGCACCGGGGAGCTGTTTTTT
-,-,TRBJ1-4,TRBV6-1,CAINLGGVMGKLFF,TGTGCCATCAACCTGGGGGGGGTTATGGGAAAACTGTTTTTT
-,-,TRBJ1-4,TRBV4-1,CASSQDAQGNEKLFF,TGCGCCAGCAGCCAAGATGCCCAGGGTAATGAAAAACTGTTTTTT
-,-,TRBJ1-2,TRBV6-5,CASSYSAMEYGYTF,TGTGCCAGCAGTTACTCGGCCATGGAGTATGGCTACACCTTC
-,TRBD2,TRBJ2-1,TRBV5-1,CASSKGLAGDYEQFF,TGCGCCAGCAGCAAGGGACTAGCGGGAGATTATGAGCAGTTCTTC
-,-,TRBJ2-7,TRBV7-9,CASSFPSNGGTDEQYF,TGTGCCAGCAGCTTCCCTTCAAACGGAGGGACGGACGAGCAGTACTTC
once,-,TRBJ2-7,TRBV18,CASSPRMGATSYEQYF,TGTGCCAGCTCACCCCGGATGGGGGCTACGTCCTACGAGCAGTACTTC
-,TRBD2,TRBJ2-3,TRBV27,CASSPRTSGSLQSQYF,TGTGCCAGCAGTCCCCGGACTAGCGGGAGTCTTCAGTCGCAGTATTTT
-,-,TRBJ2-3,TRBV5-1,CASSLDQGTDTQYF,TGCGCCAGCAGCTTGGATCAGGGCACAGATACGCAGTATTTT
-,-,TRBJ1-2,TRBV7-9,CASSLMDSLIGYTF,TGTGCCAGCAGCTTGATGGACTCCCTGATCGGCTACACCTTC
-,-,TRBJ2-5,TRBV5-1,CASSLGRAGETQYF,TGCGCCAGCAGCTTGGGGCGGGCTGGAGAGACCCAGTACTTC
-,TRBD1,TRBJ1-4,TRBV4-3,CASSQVQGEPNEKLFF,TGCGCCAGCAGCCAAGTTCAGGGGGAGCCTAATGAAAAACTGTTTTTT
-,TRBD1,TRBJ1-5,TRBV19,CASHPGQGGSGNQPQHF,TGTGCCAGCCACCCGGGACAGGGGGGCTCAGGCAATCAGCCCCAGCATTTT
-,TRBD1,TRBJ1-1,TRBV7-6,CASSLGTGVPEAFF,TGTGCCAGCAGCTTAGGGACAGGGGTGCCTGAAGCTTTCTTT
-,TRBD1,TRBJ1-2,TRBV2,CASSTRTGLGGYTF,TGTGCCAGCAGTACCCGGACAGGGCTAGGTGGCTACACCTTC
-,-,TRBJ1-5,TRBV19,CASSTFGDYSNQPQHF,TGTGCCAGTAGTACCTTCGGTGACTATAGCAATCAGCCCCAGCATTTT
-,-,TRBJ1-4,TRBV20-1,CSARGGEKLFF,TGCAGTGCTAGAGGAGGGGAAAAACTGTTTTTT
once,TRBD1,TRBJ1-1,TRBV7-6,CASSSQGQGVTEAFF,TGTGCCAGCAGCTCACAGGGACAGGGGGTCACTGAAGCTTTCTTT
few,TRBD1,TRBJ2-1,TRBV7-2,CASSSWTGGTYEQFF,TGTGCCAGCAGCTCGTGGACAGGGGGCACCTATGAGCAGTTCTTC
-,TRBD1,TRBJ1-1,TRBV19,CASSATGEGEAFF,TGTGCCAGTAGTGCGACAGGGGAGGGTGAAGCTTTCTTT
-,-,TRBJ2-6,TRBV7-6,CASSLVAGANVLTF,TGTGCCAGCAGCTTAGTAGCCGGGGCCAACGTCCTGACTTTC
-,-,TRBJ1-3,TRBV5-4,CASSLDRGNTIYF,TGTGCCAGCAGCTTGGACAGGGGAAACACCATATATTTT
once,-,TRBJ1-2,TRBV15,CATSRSLESFYGYTF,TGTGCCACCAGCAGATCGCTGGAGAGTTTCTATGGCTACACCTTC
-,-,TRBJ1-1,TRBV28,CATGRGVNTEAFF,TGTGCCACCGGGAGGGGGGTGAACACTGAAGCTTTCTTT